The 10 T cell receptor beta chains given below trace back to one sample, sequenced in a study of CD8+ T cells in alopecia areata (dated by TCRdb to the late 2010s). Libraries came from the immunoSEQ multiplex PCR assay. RNA was extracted from all samples and reverse transcribed into cDNA as template for TCR sequencing. The clones in this table, taken by TCRdb from immuneACCESS, are in-frame only. Not every clone is retained; where verified, under half of the shortfall comes from an unresolved V gene, and the cause of the rest is unknown. The sample table shows over 6,000 clones, and roughly two thirds are seen once. Over 11% of the sample is held by the ten biggest clonotypes. This sample's time point label indicates: baseline before oral tofacitinib. Lesional scalp punch biopsies and peripheral blood were obtained from alopecia areata patients. The source was skin, collected at week 0. Receptors were obtained from a human donor with alopecia areata.

The chain uses TRBV7-2 and TRBJ2-2; 12 nucleotides line up with TRBD2. The germline V gene encodes CDR1 SGHTA and CDR2 FQGNSA. V lost 2 bases and J lost 6; bases outside the gene matches: 4. CDR3 length equals 16 residues. The CDR3 DNA follows: TGTGCCAGCAGCTTATCCTGGACTAGCGGGGCCGGGGAGCTGTTTTTT. It codes for CASSLSWTSGAGELFF.

In its sample, this clone was seen a few times. Distinct nucleotide sequences in the sample also encode this CDR3. The rearrangement joins TRBV6-1 to TRBJ2-7; D unclear. Trimming pared 7 bases from V and 2 bases from J, leaving 15 bases between. The CDR3 is 14 amino acids. Germline CDR1 reads MNHNS; CDR2 reads SASEGT. For the CDR3, the DNA is TGTGCCAGCACCAAAGACTGGACGGCCTACGAGCAGTACTTC. Residues: CASTKDWTAYEQYF.

The chain carries TRBV30 and TRBJ2-7; the D is unclear. This CDR3 has 14 residues. V gave up 2 bases and J gave up 0 bases, with 11 bases separating them. CDR1 and CDR2 from the germline V gene are GTSNPN and SVGIG (reference sequence). CDR3 sequence (DNA): TGTGCCTGGAGTAGCCCAACGAGCTCCTACGAGCAGTACTTC. Translation gives CAWSSPTSSYEQYF.

The chain employs TRBV29-1 and TRBJ1-2; TRBD1 matches at 7 bases. Per the germline V gene, CDR1 is SQVTM and CDR2 is ANQGSEA. This CDR3 has 14 residues. The J segment lost 5 bases and the V segment lost 3 bases, leaving 9 bases of the junction unmatched. The CDR3, as DNA: TGCAGCGTTGATCGTGGACAGGAACTATATGGCTACACCTTC. Amino acids: CSVDRGQELYGYTF.

Comment on this clone: Other nucleotide sequences from this sample produce the same CDR3. The chain couples TRBV6-1 to TRBJ2-7, with 7 bases that match TRBD1. The CDR3 is made up of 14 amino acids. V gave up 6 bases and J gave up 3 bases; unmatched junction bases: 8. Germline values: CDR1 MNHNS, CDR2 SASEGT. CDR3 in amino acids: CASRVDRAGYEQYF. The CDR3 DNA reads TGTGCCAGCAGGGTCGACAGGGCAGGCTACGAGCAGTACTTC.

The chain is built from TRBV11-2 and TRBJ2-1; D remains unclear. The CDR3 runs 14 residues. Looked up from germline, CDR1 is SGHAT and CDR2 is FQNNGV. Deletions cut 0 bases from V and 7 bases from J, with 10 bases between. The CDR3 DNA reads TGTGCCAGCAGCTTAGATCAGTTATTAAATGAGCAGTTCTTC. Its protein product is CASSLDQLLNEQFF. Together with reference TRBV11-2 and TRBJ2-1, the CDR3 gives the full variable domain: EAGVAQSPRYKIIEKRQSVAFWCNPISGHATLYWYQQILGQGPKLLIQFQNNGVVDDSQLPKDRFSAERLKGVDSTLKIQPAKLEDSAVYLCASSLDQLLNEQFFGPGTRLTVL.

The rearrangement uses TRBV5-1 and TRBJ2-3, with TRBD2 matching 7 bases. The CDR3 totals 15 residues. Looked up from germline, CDR1 is SGHRS and CDR2 is YFSETQ. The junction had 12 bases not matched to a gene; V was cut back by 6 bases and J by 5 bases. The chain's CDR3 is CASNGGGSAGDTQYF. The CDR3, as DNA: TGCGCCAGCAATGGCGGGGGTTCTGCAGGAGATACGCAGTATTTT.

The chain couples TRBV7-3 to TRBJ2-3; the D call may be TRBD1 or TRBD2 (5 bases each). The CDR3 consists of 15 residues. The V end was cut by 1 base, the J end by 6 bases, with 14 bases between. The germline V gene has CDR1 SGHTA and CDR2 FQGTGA. DNA for the CDR3: TGTGCCAGCAGCTTAAGGGGACCAGCGATGGATACGCAGTATTTT. Translation gives CASSLRGPAMDTQYF.

The chain uses TRBV7-2 and TRBJ2-3, with 7 nucleotides matching TRBD2. Germline V gives CDR1 SGHTA, CDR2 FQGNSA. This CDR3 has 16 residues. Trimming took 7 bases from V and 1 from J; bases not matched to a gene: 11. The CDR3 nucleotides are TGTGCCAGCACCGGGCAAAGGCTAGCGGGCACAGATACGCAGTATTTT. It yields the protein CASTGQRLAGTDTQYF.

V gene TRBV7-7 combines with J gene TRBJ2-5; D is undetermined. The CDR3 is 13 amino acids. Germline V gives CDR1 SSHAT, CDR2 FNYEAQ (reference sequence). With 3 bases removed from V and 5 bases from J, the gap between germline ends came to 10 bases. CDR3 nucleotides: TGTGCCAGCAGCTTCCGCCACGGGGAGACCCAGTACTTC. Its translation is CASSFRHGETQYF.